The clone carrying this T cell receptor (beta chain) was seen a single time. Its antigen is unidentified. This sample is drawn from a study of T cell repertoires in cytomegalovirus infection. In the study overall: CMV epitopes that were recently identified and HLA-C-restricted were used alongside well-studied HLA-B-restricted ones. It can be stated that public TCR beta signatures indicated CMV infection as well as a matching HLA type.

The V and J ends lost 3 bases and 7 bases respectively, with 7 bases between them. The CDR3 covers 12 residues. Germline CDR1 and CDR2: MNHNY and SVGAGI (reference sequence). TCRdb used MiXCR to reprocess the reads, holding one entry per CDR3 protein. The sample shows fewer than 350,000 distinct CDR3 sequences, 25% to 35% of them seen only once. Study observations and caveats: HLA-C-restricted CMV clonotypes gave the most frequent clonotype in two of eight donors. Of the TCR beta families, the public ones yielded a cumulative frequency that identified carriers of CMV plus the relevant HLA.

This receptor was identified in a human donor in good health (CMV status not recorded). Some clones in this sample may be carry-over from other donors' samples. The input for sequencing was cultured PBMCs, taken from culture after CMV antigen stimulation. The rearrangement links TRBV6-6 to TRBJ2-1; no clear D. The CDR3 region is CASSYGTNEQFF. CDR3 sequence (DNA): TGTGCCAGCAGTTATGGAACAAATGAGCAGTTCTTC.